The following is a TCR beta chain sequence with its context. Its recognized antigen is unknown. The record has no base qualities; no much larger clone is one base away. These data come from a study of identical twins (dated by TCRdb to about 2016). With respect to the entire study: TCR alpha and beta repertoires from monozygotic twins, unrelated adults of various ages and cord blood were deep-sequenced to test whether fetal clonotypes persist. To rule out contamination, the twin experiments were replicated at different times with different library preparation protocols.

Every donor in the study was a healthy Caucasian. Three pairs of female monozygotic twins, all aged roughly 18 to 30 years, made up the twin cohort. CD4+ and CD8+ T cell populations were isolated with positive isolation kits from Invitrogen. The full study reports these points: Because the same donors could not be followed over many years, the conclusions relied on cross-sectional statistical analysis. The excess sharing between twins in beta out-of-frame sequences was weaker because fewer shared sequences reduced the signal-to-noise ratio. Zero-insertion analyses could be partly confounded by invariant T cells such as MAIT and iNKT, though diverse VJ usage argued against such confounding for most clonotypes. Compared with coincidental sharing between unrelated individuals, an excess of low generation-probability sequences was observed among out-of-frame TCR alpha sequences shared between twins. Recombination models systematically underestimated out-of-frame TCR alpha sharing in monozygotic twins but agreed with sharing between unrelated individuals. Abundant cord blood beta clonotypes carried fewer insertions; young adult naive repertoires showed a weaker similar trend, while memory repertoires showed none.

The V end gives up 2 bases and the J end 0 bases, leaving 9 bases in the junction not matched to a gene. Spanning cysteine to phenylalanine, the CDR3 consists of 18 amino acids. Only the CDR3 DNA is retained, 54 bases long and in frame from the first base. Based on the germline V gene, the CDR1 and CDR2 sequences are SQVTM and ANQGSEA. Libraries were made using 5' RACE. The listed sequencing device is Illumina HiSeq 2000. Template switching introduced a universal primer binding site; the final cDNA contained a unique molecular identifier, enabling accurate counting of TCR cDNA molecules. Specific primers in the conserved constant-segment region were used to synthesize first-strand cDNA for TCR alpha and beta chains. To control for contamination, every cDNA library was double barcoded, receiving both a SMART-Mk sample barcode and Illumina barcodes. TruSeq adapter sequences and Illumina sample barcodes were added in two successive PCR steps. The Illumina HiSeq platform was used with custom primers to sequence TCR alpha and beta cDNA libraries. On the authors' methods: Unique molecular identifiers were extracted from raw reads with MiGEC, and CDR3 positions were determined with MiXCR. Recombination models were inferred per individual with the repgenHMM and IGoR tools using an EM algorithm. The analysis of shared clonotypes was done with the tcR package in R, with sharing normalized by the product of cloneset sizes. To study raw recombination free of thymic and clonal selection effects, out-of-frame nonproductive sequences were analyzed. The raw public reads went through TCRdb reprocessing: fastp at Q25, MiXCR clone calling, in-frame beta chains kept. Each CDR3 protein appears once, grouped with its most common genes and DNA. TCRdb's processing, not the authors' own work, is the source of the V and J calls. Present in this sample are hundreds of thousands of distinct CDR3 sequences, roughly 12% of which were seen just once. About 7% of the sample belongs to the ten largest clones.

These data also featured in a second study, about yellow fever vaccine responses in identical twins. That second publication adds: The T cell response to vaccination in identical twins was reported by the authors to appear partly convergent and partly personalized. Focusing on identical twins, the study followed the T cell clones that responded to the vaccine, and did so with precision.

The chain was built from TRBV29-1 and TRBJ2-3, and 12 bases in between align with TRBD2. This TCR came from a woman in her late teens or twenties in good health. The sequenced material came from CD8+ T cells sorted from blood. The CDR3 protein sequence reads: CSVEKIRLAGESTDTQYF. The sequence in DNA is TGCAGCGTTGAAAAGATCAGACTAGCGGGAGAGAGCACAGATACGCAGTATTTT.